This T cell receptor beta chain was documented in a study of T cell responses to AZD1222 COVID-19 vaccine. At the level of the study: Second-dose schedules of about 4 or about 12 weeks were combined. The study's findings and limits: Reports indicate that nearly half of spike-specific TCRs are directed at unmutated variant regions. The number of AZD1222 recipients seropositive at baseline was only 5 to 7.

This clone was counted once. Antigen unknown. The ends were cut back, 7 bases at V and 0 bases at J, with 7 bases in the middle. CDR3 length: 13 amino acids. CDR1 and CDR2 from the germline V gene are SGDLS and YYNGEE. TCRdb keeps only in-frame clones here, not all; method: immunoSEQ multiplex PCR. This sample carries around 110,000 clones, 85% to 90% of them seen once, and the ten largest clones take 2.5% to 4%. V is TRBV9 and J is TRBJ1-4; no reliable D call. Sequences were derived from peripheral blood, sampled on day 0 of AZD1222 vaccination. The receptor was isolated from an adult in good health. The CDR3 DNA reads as TGTGCCAGCGCGGGAGCAACTAATGAAAAACTGTTTTTT. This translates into CASAGATNEKLFF.